This T cell receptor beta chain was recorded in a study of Ad26.COV2.S vaccination and SARS-CoV-2 variants. Study-level background: Donor participated within the Ad26.COV2.S arm of the COV1001 trial. Study-level points and caveats: Total T cell responses were possibly underestimated by TCR breadth and depth analyses. In vaccinated individuals, spike-specific CD8+ and CD4+ T cell responses reportedly displayed substantial breadth.

Germline V gene data show CDR1 as SGHDT and CDR2 as YYEEEE. The CDR3 extends over 17 amino acids. Trimming removed 4 bases from V and 10 bases from J; junction bases left unmatched: 16. Treatment described: about 20 received Ad26.COV2.S at low or high dose, single or two shots; roughly 5 received placebo; per-sample allocation not given. Sampling took place 63 days after the first vaccine or placebo injection. Sequencing used immunoSEQ multiplex PCR; TCRdb keeps in-frame clones, though not all of them. The sample includes 400,000 to 450,000 clones, around 92% of them seen just once. Concerning this clone itself: Its specificity is unknown.

This receptor was taken from a person aged 18-60 years who received the Ad26.COV2.S COVID-19 vaccine or a placebo. Sequencing was performed on peripheral blood, taken in a trial of Ad26.COV2.S vaccine versus placebo. This chain links TRBV5-6 with TRBJ1-3; 11 positions agree with TRBD1. The CDR3 coding sequence is TGTGCCAGCAGCGGACTTCTGGACAGGGGGCGTGATAGGACCATATATTTT. Its protein product is CASSGLLDRGRDRTIYF.